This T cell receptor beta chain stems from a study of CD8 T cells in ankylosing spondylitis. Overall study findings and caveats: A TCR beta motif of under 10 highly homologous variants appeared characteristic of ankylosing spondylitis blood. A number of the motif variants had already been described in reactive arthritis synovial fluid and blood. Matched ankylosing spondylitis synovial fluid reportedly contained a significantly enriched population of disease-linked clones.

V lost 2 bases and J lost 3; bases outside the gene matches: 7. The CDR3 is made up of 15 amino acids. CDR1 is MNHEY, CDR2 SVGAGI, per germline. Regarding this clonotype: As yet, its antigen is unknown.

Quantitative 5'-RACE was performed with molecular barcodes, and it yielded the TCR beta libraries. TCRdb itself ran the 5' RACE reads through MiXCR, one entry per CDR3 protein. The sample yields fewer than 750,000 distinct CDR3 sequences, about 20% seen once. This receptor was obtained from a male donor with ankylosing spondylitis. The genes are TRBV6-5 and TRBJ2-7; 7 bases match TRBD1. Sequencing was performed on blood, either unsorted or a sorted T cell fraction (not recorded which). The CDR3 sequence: CASSYRGGVNYEQYF. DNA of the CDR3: TGTGCCAGCAGTTACCGAGGGGGCGTTAACTACGAGCAGTACTTC.